This passage covers 29 T cell receptor beta chains from one sample sequenced in a study of early T cells in non-severe SARS-CoV-2 infection. TCRdb re-analysed the 5' RACE reads in MiXCR, keeping a single row per CDR3 protein. The sample includes 75,000 to 90,000 distinct CDR3 sequences, 8.5% to 12% seen only once; the top ten take 8% to 10%. Sequenced material: whole blood, taken at baseline. The receptors stem from an adult who was a healthcare worker with PCR-confirmed SARS-CoV-2 infection or an uninfected control (not recorded which).

This clonotype was counted only a few times. The J gene is TRBJ2-1, the V gene TRBV24-1, with 8 positions matching TRBD2. J gave up 8 bases and V 3 bases, and 8 bases lay outside the gene matches. The CDR3 totals 15 residues. Looked up from germline, CDR1 is KGHDR and CDR2 is SFDVKD. CDR3: CATSDKPGTRDEQFF. The CDR3 DNA reads TGTGCCACCAGTGATAAGCCCGGGACTAGGGATGAGCAGTTCTTC.

This chain links TRBV21-1 with TRBJ2-1. TRBV21-1 is noted as a pseudogene. The CDR3 length is 11 residues. The CDR3 loop reads CASSKGYEQFF. Here the CDR3 DNA reads TGTGCCAGCAGCAAAGGGTATGAGCAGTTCTTC.

This clonotype was seen ten or more times. CDR3 nucleotide sequence: TGTGCCAGCAGCTTAGAGCTGGGAGAGCAGTTCTTC. Translation: CASSLELGEQFF. The J gene is TRBJ2-1, the V gene TRBV7-8; no definite D call. V was cut by 1 base and J by 10 bases, with 8 bases left in between. This CDR3 comprises 12 residues. CDR1 is SGHVS, CDR2 FQNEAQ, per germline.

The J gene is TRBJ1-2, the V gene TRBV19, with TRBD1 matching 9 bases. The CDR3 covers 13 residues. Germline CDR1 is LNHDA and CDR2 is SQIVND (reference sequence). The V segment lost 10 bases and the J segment 4 bases; nucleotides outside the gene matches: 7. CDR3 DNA sequence: TGTGCCACTACGCTGGGACAGGGCTATGGCTACACCTTC. Protein product: CATTLGQGYGYTF.

Many counts were recorded for this clonotype. This chain joins TRBV28 and TRBJ1-2; D not certain. Deletions cut 2 bases from V and 0 bases from J, with 7 bases between. The V gene's germline CDR1 is MDHEN and CDR2 SYDVKM. The CDR3 consists of 14 residues. Written as DNA, the CDR3 is TGTGCCAGCAGTTTAGTTCGACCTAACTATGGCTACACCTTC. Its translation: CASSLVRPNYGYTF.

The sample holds a few counts of this clonotype. CDR3 coding DNA: TGTGCCAGCAGCATCAGGACGGTTAACACCGGGGAGCTGTTTTTT. Amino acid sequence: CASSIRTVNTGELFF. The chain links TRBV11-1 to TRBJ2-2, with no clear D. The CDR3 is made up of 15 amino acids. The germline CDR1 and CDR2 sequences are SGHAT and FQDESV (reference sequence). Trimming took off 5 bases at V and 2 bases at J, with 12 bases between the two ends.

This clonotype was counted only a few times. The chain uses TRBV30 and TRBJ1-1; D perhaps matches TRBD1 (6 bases). The CDR3 has 15 amino acids. The germline gives CDR1 GTSNPN, CDR2 SVGIG (reference sequence). V dropped 3 bases and J dropped 1 base, with 15 bases sitting between them. The CDR3 nucleotides read TGTGCCTGGAGAGTTACGGGACAAACGAACACTGAAGCTTTCTTT. Encoded protein: CAWRVTGQTNTEAFF.

J is TRBJ2-2 and V is TRBV10-3; D gene ambiguous. This CDR3 region has 13 residues. V lost 7 bases, J lost 3 bases, and 9 bases lay in between. Germline loops: CDR1 ENHRY, CDR2 SYGVKD. CDR3 amino acids: CAITGGYTGELFF. In nucleotides, the CDR3 is TGTGCCATCACCGGTGGGTACACCGGGGAGCTGTTTTTT.

This clonotype has a count of ten or more. V and J are TRBV10-3 and TRBJ2-7; D may be TRBD1 (5 bases). The CDR3 is made up of 12 amino acids. V was pared by 3 bases and J by 6 bases, with 9 bases between. Germline-derived CDR1 and CDR2 are ENHRY and SYGVKD. The CDR3 region has the DNA TGTGCCATCAGTGACAGGGTTACCGAGCAGTACTTC. Protein product: CAISDRVTEQYF.

The chain combines TRBV6-5 with TRBJ2-2; possible D gene TRBD1, 6 bases. V dropped 4 bases and J dropped 9 bases, with 15 bases sitting between them. Germline lookup yields CDR1 MNHEY and CDR2 SVGAGI. The CDR3 has 14 residues. The CDR3 region has the DNA TGTGCCAGCAGTTCGGGACAAGGAGCCCGGGAGCTGTTTTTT. Translation: CASSSGQGARELFF.

This chain uses TRBV20-1 with TRBJ1-2; perhaps TRBD1 as D (5 bases). The CDR3 has 15 residues. V lost 6 bases and J lost 8, with 25 bases in between. CDR1 and CDR2 from the germline V gene are DFQATT and SNEGSKA (reference sequence). The CDR3 loop is CSALPTIWGRSGYTF. Here the CDR3 DNA reads TGCAGTGCCCTACCTACCATTTGGGGCCGCAGCGGCTACACCTTC.

The rearrangement links TRBV28 to TRBJ1-2; D is ambiguous. The germline gives CDR1 MDHEN, CDR2 SYDVKM. V dropped 2 bases and J dropped 3 bases, with 19 bases sitting between them. This CDR3 has 17 residues. The CDR3 is CASSLLPKWGIDYGYTF. The DNA of the CDR3 is TGTGCCAGCAGTTTACTCCCAAAATGGGGTATTGACTATGGCTACACCTTC.

This clonotype was counted ten times or more. The CDR3, as DNA: TGCGCCAGCAGCCAAGGGGAGGAAAACACCGGGGAGCTGTTTTTT. Its protein product is CASSQGEENTGELFF. The chain joins TRBV4-1 to TRBJ2-2; D may be TRBD2 (6 bases). The CDR3 has 15 amino acids. The germline V gene encodes CDR1 MGHRA and CDR2 YSYEKL. Deletions cut 1 base from V and 2 bases from J, with 8 bases between.

This clonotype was counted between two and nine times. The chain couples TRBV7-8 to TRBJ2-7, with TRBD2 identical over 9 bases. The CDR3 length is 17 residues. From germline, CDR1 is SGHVS and CDR2 FQNEAQ. Trimming cost V 0 bases and J 7 bases; bases outside gene matches: 13. The CDR3: CASSLAARLAGTPEQYF. CDR3 coding DNA: TGTGCCAGCAGCTTAGCTGCCCGTCTAGCGGGAACCCCTGAGCAGTACTTC.

The rearrangement joins TRBV28 to TRBJ2-7; tentatively, D is TRBD1 (5 bases). The length of the CDR3 is 16 residues. Germline V gene lookup returns CDR1 MDHEN and CDR2 SYDVKM. V dropped 7 bases and J dropped 0 bases, with 19 bases sitting between them. The CDR3 loop reads CASKKRRGLGSYEQYF. In DNA form, the CDR3 reads TGTGCCAGCAAGAAAAGAAGGGGATTGGGCTCCTACGAGCAGTACTTC.

This clonotype was counted many times. The genes are TRBV12-3 or TRBV12-4 and TRBJ2-2; 8 bases are shared with TRBD2. The V and J ends lost 5 bases and 2 bases, in that order; junction bases with no gene match: 4. CDR3 length: 15 residues. CDR3 residues: CASSPSGSNTGELFF. In DNA, the CDR3 is TGTGCCAGCAGTCCAAGCGGGAGCAACACCGGGGAGCTGTTTTTT.

The V gene is TRBV28, the J gene TRBJ2-7; no reliable D call. Trimming left V 5 bases short and J 5 bases short, with 13 bases between. Germline CDR1 reads MDHEN; CDR2 reads SYDVKM. This CDR3 comprises 13 residues. The chain's CDR3 is CASSVAFNHEQYF. The CDR3, as DNA: TGTGCCAGCAGTGTGGCGTTTAATCACGAGCAGTACTTC.

This chain joins TRBV27 and TRBJ2-2; D is unresolved. CDR1 and CDR2 (germline): MNHEY, SMNVEV (reference sequence). The CDR3 consists of 14 residues. Trimming left V 5 bases short and J 5 bases short, with 12 bases between. CDR3 DNA sequence: TGTGCCAGCAGTCCGCTCGACTTTACCGGGGAGCTGTTTTTT. Its protein is CASSPLDFTGELFF.

In this sample, this clonotype turned up many times. The J gene is TRBJ1-2, the V gene TRBV18, with no clear D. The CDR3 totals 13 residues. Looked up from germline, CDR1 is KGHSH and CDR2 is LQKENI. Trimming removed 5 bases from V and 3 bases from J, with 10 bases in between. The CDR3 DNA sequence: TGTGCCAGCTCATCGGACGTAGACTATGGCTACACCTTC. It is translated as CASSSDVDYGYTF.

The sample holds a few counts of this clonotype. The V call is TRBV7-9, the J call TRBJ2-1; 8 nucleotides align to TRBD2. The CDR3 spans 15 residues. CDR1 is SEHNR and CDR2 is FQNEAQ in the germline V gene (reference sequence). V lost 5 bases and J lost 0; bases outside the gene matches: 3. In DNA form, the CDR3 reads TGTGCCAGCAGCAGAAGCGGGAGCTCCTACAATGAGCAGTTCTTC. Its protein is CASSRSGSSYNEQFF.

This clonotype has more than one count but fewer than ten. This chain links TRBV6-6 with TRBJ2-1; either TRBD1 or TRBD2 may supply D (5 bases each). Looked up from germline, CDR1 is MNHNY and CDR2 is SVGAGI (reference sequence). The CDR3 runs 15 residues. V lost 4 bases and J 3 bases, leaving 13 bases between the germline ends. The CDR3 spells CASSFRDGSYNEQFF. CDR3 in DNA: TGTGCCAGCAGTTTCCGGGACGGAAGCTACAATGAGCAGTTCTTC.

DNA of the CDR3: TGTGCCAGCCCGGGAAGCGGGAGAACAGATACGCAGTATTTT. It yields the protein CASPGSGRTDTQYF. V usage is TRBV2 and J usage is TRBJ2-3, with 8 bases fitting TRBD2. J gave up 3 bases and V 8 bases, and 7 bases lay outside the gene matches. Looked up from germline, CDR1 is SNHLY and CDR2 is FYNNEI. The CDR3 consists of 14 residues.

This clonotype appeared many times. This chain uses TRBV28 with TRBJ2-7, with D possibly TRBD2 on 6 matching bases. The CDR3 totals 16 residues. Deletions cut 0 bases from V and 6 bases from J, with 18 bases between. CDR1 MDHEN and CDR2 SYDVKM come from the germline V gene. CDR3 amino acids: CASSLCIRGSRCEQYF. The CDR3 bases are TGTGCCAGCAGTTTATGCATACGGGGGTCGAGGTGCGAGCAGTACTTC.

The chain has TRBV19 and TRBJ2-5; maybe TRBD1 (6 bases). Between the trimmed V and J ends, which lost 1 base and 3 bases, there was a span of 15 bases. Germline V gene data show CDR1 as LNHDA and CDR2 as SQIVND (reference sequence). This CDR3 contains 16 residues. CDR3 nucleotide sequence: TGTGCCAGTAGTATAGGGGCCCCTAAGGGGGAAGAGACCCAGTACTTC. Translated: CASSIGAPKGEETQYF.

This sequence joins TRBV6-6 and TRBJ1-1; no reliable D call. The CDR3 spans 13 residues. Looked up from germline, CDR1 is MNHNY and CDR2 is SVGAGI (reference sequence). The V end lost 0 bases, the J end lost 5 bases, and 7 bases lay between the germline ends. The CDR3 DNA is TGTGCCAGCAGTTACTCGGGCTGGACTGAAGCTTTCTTT. This translates into CASSYSGWTEAFF.

In this sample, this clonotype turned up a few times. The chain employs TRBV6-2 or TRBV6-3 and TRBJ2-3, with D perhaps TRBD2 (6 bases). The germline V and J ends were trimmed by 0 bases and 3 bases, with 13 bases remaining between them. Per germline, CDR1 MNHEY and CDR2 SVGEGT. This CDR3 region has 16 residues. CDR3 sequence reads: CASSYSSRGRTDTQYF. CDR3 nucleotides: TGTGCCAGCAGTTACTCTTCCCGGGGGAGAACAGATACGCAGTATTTT.

The chain employs TRBV7-9 and TRBJ2-1; 8 bases fit TRBD2. Germline V gives CDR1 SEHNR, CDR2 FQNEAQ (reference sequence). The CDR3 is 18 residues long. Germline trimming cut 5 bases from V and 7 bases from J; bases unmatched to any gene: 19. This chain's CDR3 is CASSPPIAGSASANEQFF. The CDR3 DNA follows: TGTGCCAGCAGCCCCCCTATAGCGGGGTCGGCCTCGGCGAATGAGCAGTTCTTC.

V gene TRBV10-3 combines with J gene TRBJ1-1; D perhaps matches TRBD1 (5 bases). This CDR3 region has 14 residues. The germline V gene encodes CDR1 ENHRY and CDR2 SYGVKD. V was pared by 7 bases and J by 4 bases, with 16 bases between. The CDR3 is CAITSGYGGTEAFF. In DNA form, the CDR3 reads TGTGCCATCACGTCAGGGTATGGGGGCACTGAAGCTTTCTTT.

This clonotype was seen repeatedly, ten times or more. This chain links TRBV28 with TRBJ2-7; 10 bases are shared with TRBD1. Germline trimming cut 3 bases from V and 9 bases from J; bases unmatched to any gene: 11. From germline, CDR1 is MDHEN and CDR2 SYDVKM. This CDR3 spans 15 amino acids. The CDR3 nucleotides read TGTGCCAGCAGTTTCCGGGACAGGGGTTTCCTGGGGCAGTACTTC. The encoded protein is CASSFRDRGFLGQYF.